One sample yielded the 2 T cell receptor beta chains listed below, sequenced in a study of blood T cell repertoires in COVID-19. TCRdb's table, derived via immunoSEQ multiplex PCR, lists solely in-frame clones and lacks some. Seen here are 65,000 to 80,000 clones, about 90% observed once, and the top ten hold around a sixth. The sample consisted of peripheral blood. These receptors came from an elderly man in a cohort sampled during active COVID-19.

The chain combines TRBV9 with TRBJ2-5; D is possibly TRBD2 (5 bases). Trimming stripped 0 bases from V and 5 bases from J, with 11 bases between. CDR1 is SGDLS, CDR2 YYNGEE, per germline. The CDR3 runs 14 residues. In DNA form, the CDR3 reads TGTGCCAGCAGCGTAGAAGGACTGGGGGAGACCCAGTACTTC. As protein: CASSVEGLGETQYF.

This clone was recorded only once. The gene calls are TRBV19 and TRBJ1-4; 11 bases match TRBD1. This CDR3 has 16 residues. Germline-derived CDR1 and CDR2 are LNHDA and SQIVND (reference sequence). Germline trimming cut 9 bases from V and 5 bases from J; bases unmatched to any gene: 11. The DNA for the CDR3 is TGTGCCAGCACAAGCGGACAGGGGGCCCACAATGAAAAACTGTTTTTT. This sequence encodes CASTSGQGAHNEKLFF.